This T cell receptor (beta chain) was identified in a study of CD8+CD57+ T cells in acquired aplastic anemia. Overall study context: Roughly 3 ug was the average amount of DNA from sorted CD4+ and CD8+ cells. General study points: Patients and controls turned out to have 25 to 30 CD8+ CDR3 sequences in common. Significance was not reached for CD8+ Simpson's diversity between patients and controls.

In germline, CDR1 is MNHEY, CDR2 SMNVEV (reference sequence). This CDR3 has 13 amino acids. Trimming took 11 bases from V and 5 from J; bases not matched to a gene: 11. CDR3 and TCR beta VDJ profiling relied on genomic DNA as the template. TCRdb analysed the reads with MiXCR anew, one entry per CDR3 protein. The sample has a few hundred thousand distinct CDR3 sequences; around 60% are singletons. Of note for this clonotype: Its antigen is still unknown.

This TCR came from a human donor with severe aplastic anemia or a healthy control (not recorded which). The chain employs TRBV27 and TRBJ2-5, with 7 positions matching TRBD1. Material: sorted CD4+, CD8+, or CD8+CD57+ T cells (not recorded which) from PBMCs. In DNA form, the CDR3 reads TGTGCCGCTCCTCCGAGGGGGCACGAGACCCAGTACTTC. Translation: CAAPPRGHETQYF.